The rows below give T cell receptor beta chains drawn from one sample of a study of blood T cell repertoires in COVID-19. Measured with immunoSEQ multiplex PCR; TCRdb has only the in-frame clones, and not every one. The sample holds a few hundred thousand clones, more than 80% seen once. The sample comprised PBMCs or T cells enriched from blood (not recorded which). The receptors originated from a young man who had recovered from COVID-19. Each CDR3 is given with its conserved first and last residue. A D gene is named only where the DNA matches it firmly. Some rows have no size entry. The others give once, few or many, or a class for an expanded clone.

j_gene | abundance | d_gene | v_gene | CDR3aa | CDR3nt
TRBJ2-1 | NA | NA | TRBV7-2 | CASSLGPGFVLGEQFF | TGTGCCAGCAGCTTAGGCCCAGGTTTCGTACTTGGTGAGCAGTTCTTC
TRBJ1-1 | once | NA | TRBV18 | CASSPPEGVNTEAFF | TGTGCCAGCTCACCACCGGAAGGAGTAAACACTGAAGCTTTCTTT
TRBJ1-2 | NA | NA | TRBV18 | CASSPAVAPNYGYTF | TGTGCCAGCTCACCGGCCGTGGCACCTAACTATGGCTACACCTTC
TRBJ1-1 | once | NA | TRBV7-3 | CASSLEAGTTEAFF | TGTGCCAGCAGCTTAGAGGCGGGAACCACTGAAGCTTTCTTT
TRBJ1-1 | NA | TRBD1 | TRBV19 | CASSFGTGGTEAFF | TGTGCCAGTAGTTTCGGGACAGGGGGAACTGAAGCTTTCTTT
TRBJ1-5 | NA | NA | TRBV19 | CASRPNDRSNQPQHF | TGTGCCAGTAGGCCCAATGACAGGAGCAATCAGCCCCAGCATTTT
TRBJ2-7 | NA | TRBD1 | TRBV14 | CASSHRRGTGVYEQYF | TGTGCCAGCAGCCATAGGCGCGGGACAGGAGTCTACGAGCAGTACTTC
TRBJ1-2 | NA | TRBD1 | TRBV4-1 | CASSLRQGPTAGGYTF | TGCGCCAGCAGCCTGCGACAGGGCCCCACGGCTGGTGGCTACACCTTC
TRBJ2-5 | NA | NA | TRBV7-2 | CASSLSREETQYF | TGTGCCAGCAGTCTCAGCCGGGAAGAGACCCAGTACTTC
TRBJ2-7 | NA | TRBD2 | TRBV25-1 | CASSDRLAGSYEQYF | TGTGCCAGCAGTGACAGACTAGCGGGGAGCTACGAGCAGTACTTC